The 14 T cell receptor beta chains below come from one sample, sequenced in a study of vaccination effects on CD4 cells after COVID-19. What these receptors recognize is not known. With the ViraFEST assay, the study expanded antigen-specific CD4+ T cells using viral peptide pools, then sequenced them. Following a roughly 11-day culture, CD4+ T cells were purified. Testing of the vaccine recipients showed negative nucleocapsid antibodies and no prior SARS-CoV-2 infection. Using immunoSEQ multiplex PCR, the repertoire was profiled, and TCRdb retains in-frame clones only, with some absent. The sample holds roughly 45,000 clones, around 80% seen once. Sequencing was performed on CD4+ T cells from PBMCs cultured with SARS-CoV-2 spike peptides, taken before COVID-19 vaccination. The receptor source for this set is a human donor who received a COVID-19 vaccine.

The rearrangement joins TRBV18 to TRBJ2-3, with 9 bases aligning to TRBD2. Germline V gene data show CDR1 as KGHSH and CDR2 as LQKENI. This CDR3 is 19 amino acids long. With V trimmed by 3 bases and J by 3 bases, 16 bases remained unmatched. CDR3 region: CASSPLAGLASVGTDTQYF. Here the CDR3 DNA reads TGTGCCAGCTCACCTCTAGCGGGGCTTGCATCCGTAGGGACAGATACGCAGTATTTT.

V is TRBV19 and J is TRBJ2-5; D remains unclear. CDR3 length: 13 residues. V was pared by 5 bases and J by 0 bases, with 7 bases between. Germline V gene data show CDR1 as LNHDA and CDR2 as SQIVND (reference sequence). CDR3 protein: CASSGVYQETQYF. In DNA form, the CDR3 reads TGTGCCAGTAGTGGGGTCTACCAAGAGACCCAGTACTTC.

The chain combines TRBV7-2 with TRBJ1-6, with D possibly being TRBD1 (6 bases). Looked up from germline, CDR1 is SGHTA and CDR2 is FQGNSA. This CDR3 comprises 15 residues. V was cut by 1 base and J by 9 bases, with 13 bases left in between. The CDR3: CASSLGSGAGSPLHF. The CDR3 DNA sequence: TGTGCCAGCAGCTTAGGGTCAGGGGCCGGTTCACCCCTCCACTTT.

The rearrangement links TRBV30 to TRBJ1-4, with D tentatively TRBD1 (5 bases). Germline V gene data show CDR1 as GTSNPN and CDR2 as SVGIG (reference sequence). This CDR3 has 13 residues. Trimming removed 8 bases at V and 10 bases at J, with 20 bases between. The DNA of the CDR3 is TGTGCCCGCGATGGAAGGGGCGGAGGAAAACTGTTTTTT. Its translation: CARDGRGGGKLFF.

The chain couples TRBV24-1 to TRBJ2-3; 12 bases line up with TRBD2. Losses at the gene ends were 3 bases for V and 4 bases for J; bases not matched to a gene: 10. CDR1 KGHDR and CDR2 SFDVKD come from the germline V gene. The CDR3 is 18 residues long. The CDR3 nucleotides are TGTGCCACCAGTGATCAGACTACTAGCGGGGGGCCCCCAGATACGCAGTATTTT. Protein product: CATSDQTTSGGPPDTQYF.

This chain's CDR3 is CASSFLQPGQEDYEQYV. For the CDR3, the DNA is TGTGCCAGCAGTTTCTTACAACCGGGACAGGAAGACTACGAGCAGTACGTC. J is TRBJ2-7 and V is TRBV6-4; 8 bases fit TRBD1. The CDR3 extends over 17 amino acids. V was pared by 5 bases and J by 3 bases, with 15 bases of the junction left unmatched. Germline lookup yields CDR1 MRHNA and CDR2 SNTAGT.

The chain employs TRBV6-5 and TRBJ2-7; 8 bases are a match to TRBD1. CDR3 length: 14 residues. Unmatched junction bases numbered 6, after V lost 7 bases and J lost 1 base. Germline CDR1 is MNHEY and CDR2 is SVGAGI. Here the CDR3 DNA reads TGTGCCAGCAAAGACAGGGGTAGGTCCTACGAGCAGTACGTC. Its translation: CASKDRGRSYEQYV.

Here the CDR3 DNA reads TGTGCCAGCAGCGTAGGGGGAGGGGTCAATACGCAGTATTTT. Protein sequence: CASSVGGGVNTQYF. The chain employs TRBV9 and TRBJ2-3; 7 nucleotides match TRBD2. Germline loops: CDR1 SGDLS, CDR2 YYNGEE. Trimming took 0 bases from V and 7 from J; bases not matched to a gene: 5. This CDR3 comprises 14 residues.

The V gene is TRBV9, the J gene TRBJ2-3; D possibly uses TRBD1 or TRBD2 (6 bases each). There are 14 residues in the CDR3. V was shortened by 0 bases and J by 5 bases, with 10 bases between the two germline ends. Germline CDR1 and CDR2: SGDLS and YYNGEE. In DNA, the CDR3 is TGTGCCAGCAGCGTAGTTGGGGGGCTAGATACGCAGTATTTT. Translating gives CASSVVGGLDTQYF. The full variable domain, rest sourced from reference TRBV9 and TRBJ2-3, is DSGVTQTPKHLITATGQRVTLRCSPRSGDLSVYWYQQSLDQGLQFLIQYYNGEERAKGNILERFSAQQFPDLHSELNLSSLELGDSALYFCASSVVGGLDTQYFGPGTRLTVL.

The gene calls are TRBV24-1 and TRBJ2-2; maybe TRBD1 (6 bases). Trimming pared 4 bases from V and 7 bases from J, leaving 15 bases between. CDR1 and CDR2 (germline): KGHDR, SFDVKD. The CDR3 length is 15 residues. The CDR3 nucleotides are TGTGCCACCAGTGACCCACAGGGTTGGGTCGGGGAGCTGTTTTTT. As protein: CATSDPQGWVGELFF.

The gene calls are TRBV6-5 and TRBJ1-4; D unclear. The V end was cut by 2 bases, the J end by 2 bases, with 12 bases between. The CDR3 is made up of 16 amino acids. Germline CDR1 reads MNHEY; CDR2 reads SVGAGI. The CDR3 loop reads CASSYRGLGTNEKLFF. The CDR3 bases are TGTGCCAGCAGTTACCGTGGCCTTGGGACTAATGAAAAACTGTTTTTT.

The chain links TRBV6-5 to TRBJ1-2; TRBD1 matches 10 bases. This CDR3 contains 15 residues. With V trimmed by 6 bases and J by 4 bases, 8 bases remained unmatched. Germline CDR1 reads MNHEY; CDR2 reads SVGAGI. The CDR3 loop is CASREDRGRVYGYTF. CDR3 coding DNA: TGTGCCAGCAGGGAGGACAGGGGGAGGGTCTATGGCTACACCTTC.

The CDR3 spells CASRKAGGRTDTQYF. The CDR3 DNA sequence: TGTGCCAGCAGAAAAGCGGGGGGGCGCACAGATACGCAGTATTTT. The gene calls are TRBV28 and TRBJ2-3; 10 nucleotides agree with TRBD2. J was trimmed by 1 base and V by 6 bases; bases with no gene match: 4. The CDR3 is 15 amino acids. CDR1 and CDR2 (germline): MDHEN, SYDVKM.

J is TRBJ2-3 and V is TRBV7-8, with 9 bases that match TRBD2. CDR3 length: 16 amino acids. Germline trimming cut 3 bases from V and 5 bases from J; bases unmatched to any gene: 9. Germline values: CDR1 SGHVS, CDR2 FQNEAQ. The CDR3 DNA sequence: TGTGCCAGCAGCTTCGGTAGGGGACTAGCAGGAGATACGCAGTATTTT. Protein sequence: CASSFGRGLAGDTQYF.